The clone carrying this T cell receptor (beta chain) occurred a few times. Its antigen remains unknown. CDR1 is SGHKS and CDR2 is YYEKEE in the germline V gene (reference sequence). J was trimmed by 0 bases and V by 3 bases; bases with no gene match: 9. The CDR3 loop spans 17 amino acids. The data stem from a study of T-cell reconstitution after alpha-beta-depleted transplantation in children. Unique molecular identifiers were incorporated when the TCRbeta library was constructed. TCRdb reprocessed the PCR reads with MiXCR, giving one entry per CDR3 protein. The sample records some 300,000 distinct CDR3 sequences, over 7.5% being singletons. Study-level points and caveats: Expanded graft clones numbering several hundred reportedly gave rise to alpha-beta T cells about two months after transplant. Some patients' high day-60 TCRbeta diversity was traced to surviving recipient T cells and thymic progenitors. One year after transplant, T-cell counts and diversity came mostly from newly produced T cells.

The source material was peripheral blood, sampled 360 days after TCRalphabeta/CD19-depleted stem cell transplant. This TCR was sampled from a female patient between 2 and 15 years old who had a stem cell transplant for Fanconi anemia, so the T cells may come from the graft donor. The V and J genes are TRBV5-5 and TRBJ2-5, with 9 bases matching TRBD2. The DNA for the CDR3 is TGTGCCAGCAGCTACGACCCTAGCGGGGCGAACCAAGAGACCCAGTACTTC. Its translation: CASSYDPSGANQETQYF. Full variable domain (outside the CDR3, taken from reference TRBV5-5 and TRBJ2-5): DAGVTQSPTHLIKTRGQQVTLRCSPISGHKSVSWYQQVLGQGPQFIFQYYEKEERGRGNFPDRFSARQFPNYSSELNVNALLLGDSALYLCASSYDPSGANQETQYFGPGTRLLVL.